This entry lists 23 T cell receptor beta chains sequenced from one sample in a study of T-cell reconstitution after alpha-beta-depleted transplantation in children listed by TCRdb under 2016. The library was generated by PCR. The listed sequencing device is Illumina HiSeq 2500. TCR library preparation used molecular barcoding, with unique molecular identifiers applied to normalize quantification of the TCRbeta repertoire. TCRdb reran the public reads through fastp at Q25 and MiXCR, keeping productive beta chains. Each CDR3 protein appears once, grouped with its most common genes and DNA. The sample includes 490,000 or so distinct CDR3 sequences, with approximately 13% observed a single time. Clones ranked in the top ten supply around 6% of the sample. Sample: PBMCs from the stem cell graft donor, taken from the stem cell graft. All receptors come from a human donor who donated a stem cell graft to a child with combined immunodeficiency.

This clonotype was seen at least ten times. This chain joins TRBV29-1 and TRBJ2-7; TRBD1 agrees at 10 bases. The CDR3 loop spans 13 amino acids. In germline, CDR1 is SQVTM, CDR2 ANQGSEA. Trimming took 5 bases from V and 5 from J; bases not matched to a gene: 6. The CDR3 reads CSVPRGQGNEQYF. The DNA of the CDR3 is TGCAGCGTTCCTAGGGGACAGGGGAACGAGCAGTACTTC.

The chain is built from TRBV30 and TRBJ2-5; D is undetermined. Germline V CDR1 and CDR2: GTSNPN, SVGIG (reference sequence). The CDR3 sequence is 13 residues long. Trimming took 4 bases from V and 5 from J, leaving 14 bases between them. CDR3 sequence (DNA): TGTGCCTGGAACCTTCGCGGCGGCGAGACCCAGTACTTC. Its translation: CAWNLRGGETQYF. Full variable domain (remainder filled in from reference TRBV30 and TRBJ2-5): SQTIHQWPATLVQPVGSPLSLECTVEGTSNPNLYWYRQAAGRGLQLLFYSVGIGQISSEVPQNLSASRPQDRQFILSSKKLLLSDSGFYLCAWNLRGGETQYFGPGTRLLVL.

The V call is TRBV5-1, the J call TRBJ2-7; D unresolved. The ends were cut back, 1 base at V and 1 base at J, with 12 bases in the middle. The CDR3 is 15 residues long. From germline, CDR1 is SGHRS and CDR2 YFSETQ. The DNA for the CDR3 is TGCGCCAGCAGCTTGTCGGCAGGCCGTTCCTACGAGCAGTACTTC. This translates into CASSLSAGRSYEQYF.

The chain carries TRBV11-2 and TRBJ1-5, with D possibly being TRBD1 (6 bases). Between the trimmed V and J ends, which lost 4 bases and 4 bases, there was a span of 17 bases. This CDR3 is 16 amino acids long. Germline V lookup: CDR1 SGHAT, CDR2 FQNNGV. The CDR3 protein is CASSSRIQGQNQPQHF. CDR3 DNA: TGTGCCAGCAGCTCCCGAATACAGGGTCAAAATCAGCCCCAGCATTTT.

This clonotype was counted only a few times. The chain recombines TRBV19 with TRBJ2-1, with D unclear. CDR1 LNHDA and CDR2 SQIVND come from the germline V gene (reference sequence). CDR3 size: 16 residues. Trimming removed 7 bases at V and 3 bases at J, with 19 bases between. This CDR3 is CASIPSTGLHYNEQFF. The CDR3 DNA reads TGTGCCAGTATCCCTAGTACCGGCCTACACTACAATGAGCAGTTCTTC. The variable domain in full, completed from reference TRBV19 and TRBJ2-1, reads DGGITQSPKYLFRKEGQNVTLSCEQNLNHDAMYWYRQDPGQGLRLIYYSQIVNDFQKGDIAEGYSVSREKKESFPLTVTSAQKNPTAFYLCASIPSTGLHYNEQFFGPGTRLTVL.

The chain carries TRBV20-1 and TRBJ2-1, with TRBD2 matching over 9 bases. In germline, CDR1 is DFQATT, CDR2 SNEGSKA (reference sequence). The junction had 6 bases not matched to a gene; V was cut back by 0 bases and J by 6 bases. The CDR3 covers 15 residues. The CDR3 spells CSAREVPGLANEQFF. Written as DNA, the CDR3 is TGCAGTGCTAGAGAAGTACCGGGACTAGCCAATGAGCAGTTCTTC.

This clonotype was seen a few times. The V gene is TRBV20-1, the J gene TRBJ2-3; 10 bases fit TRBD2. CDR3 length: 12 residues. With 6 bases clipped from V and 5 bases from J, the junction kept 2 bases outside the gene matches. Germline V gene data show CDR1 as DFQATT and CDR2 as SNEGSKA (reference sequence). The CDR3 here is CSAQRGGDTQYF. The CDR3 coding sequence is TGCAGTGCCCAGCGGGGGGGAGATACGCAGTATTTT.

The V gene is TRBV9, the J gene TRBJ2-3; 7 positions match TRBD1. V shed 3 bases, J shed 2 bases, and the junction held 3 bases outside the gene matches. Germline loops: CDR1 SGDLS, CDR2 YYNGEE. The CDR3 is 14 amino acids. CDR3 bases: TGTGCCAGCAGCGACCAGGGGGACACAGATACGCAGTATTTT. It codes for CASSDQGDTDTQYF.

The genes are TRBV12-3 or TRBV12-4 and TRBJ2-1; no firm D call. The CDR3 has 13 amino acids. Between the trimmed V and J ends, which lost 4 bases and 5 bases, there was a span of 9 bases. The CDR3 region has the DNA TGTGCCAGCAGTTCATCTCAGGACAATGAGCAGTTCTTC. It encodes CASSSSQDNEQFF.

This clonotype was seen repeatedly, ten times or more. The CDR3 DNA reads TGTGCCAGCAGCCCCCGACTTGATGATTTCTACGAGCAGTACTTC. Protein product: CASSPRLDDFYEQYF. V gene TRBV14 combines with J gene TRBJ2-7; D call uncertain. This CDR3 region has 15 residues. Germline V gene data show CDR1 as SGHDN and CDR2 as FVKESK. The germline V and J ends were trimmed by 4 bases and 3 bases, with 16 bases remaining between them.

This clonotype was seen ten or more times. The genes are TRBV7-8 and TRBJ2-7; D ambiguous. The CDR3 length is 11 residues. In germline, CDR1 is SGHVS, CDR2 FQNEAQ. The germline V and J ends were trimmed by 5 bases and 5 bases, with 7 bases remaining between them. DNA of the CDR3: TGTGCCAGCAGCGCGTATAACGAGCAGTACTTC. It specifies CASSAYNEQYF.

This clonotype was picked up many times. The chain links TRBV12-3 or TRBV12-4 to TRBJ1-2; no reliable D call. The CDR3 runs to 13 residues. Trimming removed 2 bases from V and 2 bases from J, with 6 bases in between. The CDR3 DNA is TGTGCCAGCAGTTTAAAAGAGAACTATGGCTACACCTTC. Translation: CASSLKENYGYTF.

This clonotype has more than one count but fewer than ten. The CDR3 sequence is CASSLGPGQGIDTQYF. The CDR3 DNA reads as TGCGCCAGCAGCTTGGGGCCGGGACAGGGGATCGATACGCAGTATTTT. The chain uses TRBV5-1 and TRBJ2-3; TRBD1 agrees at 10 bases. Germline CDR1 is SGHRS and CDR2 is YFSETQ. The CDR3 has 16 amino acids. J gave up 6 bases and V 0 bases, and 7 bases lay outside the gene matches.

The chain combines TRBV19 with TRBJ1-2, with a weak D call TRBD1 (5 bases). Germline loops: CDR1 LNHDA, CDR2 SQIVND (reference sequence). With 3 bases removed from V and 4 bases from J, the gap between germline ends came to 12 bases. The CDR3 extends over 14 amino acids. The CDR3 DNA follows: TGTGCCAGTAGTATGGGGCCTGGTGGCTATGGCTACACCTTC. This sequence encodes CASSMGPGGYGYTF.

This clonotype was picked up a small number of times. This sequence joins TRBV29-1 and TRBJ2-1, with 9 positions matching TRBD2. Germline-derived CDR1 and CDR2 are SQVTM and ANQGSEA. Unmatched junction bases numbered 3, after V lost 4 bases and J lost 5 bases. The CDR3 totals 13 residues. CDR3 DNA: TGCAGCGTTGCGGGACTAGCACACAATGAGCAGTTCTTC. This gives the protein CSVAGLAHNEQFF.

In this sample, this clonotype turned up a few times. The V call is TRBV20-1, the J call TRBJ2-5; TRBD1 matches at 10 bases. The CDR3 length is 15 residues. J gave up 5 bases and V 5 bases, and 11 bases lay outside the gene matches. Germline CDR1 and CDR2: DFQATT and SNEGSKA (reference sequence). CDR3 DNA sequence: TGCAGTGCTGGGCCGGACAGGGGGGGCGGGGAGACCCAGTACTTC. Its translation: CSAGPDRGGGETQYF.

The chain recombines TRBV19 with TRBJ1-5, with no clear D. Between the trimmed V and J ends, which lost 7 bases and 6 bases, there was a span of 10 bases. The germline CDR1 and CDR2 sequences are LNHDA and SQIVND (reference sequence). The CDR3 has 12 residues. CDR3 in DNA: TGTGCCAGTAATGGGCACGGTCAGCCCCAGCATTTT. It codes for CASNGHGQPQHF.

The chain combines TRBV2 with TRBJ2-1; TRBD2 aligns across 14 bases. The germline CDR1 and CDR2 sequences are SNHLY and FYNNEI. The CDR3 runs 15 residues. The trim removed 5 bases at V and 9 bases at J, leaving 6 bases unmatched. CDR3 amino acids: CASSKTSGREGEQFF. The CDR3 coding sequence is TGTGCCAGCAGTAAGACTAGCGGGAGGGAAGGTGAGCAGTTCTTC.

This clonotype was picked up a small number of times. The V gene is TRBV20-1, the J gene TRBJ1-1; the D gene is possibly TRBD1 (6 bases). This CDR3 region has 16 residues. Looked up from germline, CDR1 is DFQATT and CDR2 is SNEGSKA (reference sequence). The V and J ends lost 0 bases and 0 bases respectively, with 14 bases between them. CDR3 in amino acids: CSARDPRGGMNTEAFF. In nucleotides, the CDR3 is TGCAGTGCTAGAGATCCCAGGGGAGGAATGAACACTGAAGCTTTCTTT.

The sample holds one count of this clonotype. The gene calls are TRBV21-1 and TRBJ2-4. TRBV21-1 is noted as a pseudogene. The CDR3 is made up of 13 amino acids. The CDR3 DNA is TGTGCCAGCAGCAAAGATACCAAAAACATTCAGTACTTC. Translation gives CASSKDTKNIQYF.

The chain combines TRBV12-3 or TRBV12-4 with TRBJ2-3; D is uncertain. The CDR3 is made up of 13 amino acids. V shed 4 bases and J shed 2 bases, with 7 bases lying between them. CDR3 sequence: CASSSHNTDTQYF. CDR3 DNA: TGTGCCAGCAGTTCACATAACACAGATACGCAGTATTTT.

V gene TRBV20-1 combines with J gene TRBJ2-7; 8 bases line up with TRBD2. J lost 0 bases, V lost 0 bases, and 4 bases had no gene match. There are 15 residues in the CDR3. CDR1 and CDR2 (germline): DFQATT, SNEGSKA (reference sequence). CDR3 protein: CSARDGRARSYEQYF. The CDR3 DNA reads as TGCAGTGCTAGAGACGGGAGGGCCCGCTCCTACGAGCAGTACTTC.

This rearrangement joins TRBV12-3 or TRBV12-4 to TRBJ1-1; D is unclear. The V end lost 5 bases, the J end lost 7 bases, and 8 bases lay between the germline ends. CDR3 length equals 11 residues. The CDR3 bases are TGTGCCAGCAGTCACGTAAATGAAGCTTTCTTT. Its translation: CASSHVNEAFF.